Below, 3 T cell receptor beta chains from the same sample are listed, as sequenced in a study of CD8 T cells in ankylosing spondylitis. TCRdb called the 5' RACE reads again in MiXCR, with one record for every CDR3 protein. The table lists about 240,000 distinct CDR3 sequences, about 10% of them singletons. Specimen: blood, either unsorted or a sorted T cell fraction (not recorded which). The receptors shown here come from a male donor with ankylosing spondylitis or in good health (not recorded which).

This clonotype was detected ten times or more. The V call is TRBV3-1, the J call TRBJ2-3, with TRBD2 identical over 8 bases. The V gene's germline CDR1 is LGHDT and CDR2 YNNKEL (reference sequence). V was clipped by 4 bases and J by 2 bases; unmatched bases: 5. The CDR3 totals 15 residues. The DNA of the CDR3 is TGTGCCAGCAGCCCTAGCGGGTCCCCCACAGATACGCAGTATTTT. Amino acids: CASSPSGSPTDTQYF.

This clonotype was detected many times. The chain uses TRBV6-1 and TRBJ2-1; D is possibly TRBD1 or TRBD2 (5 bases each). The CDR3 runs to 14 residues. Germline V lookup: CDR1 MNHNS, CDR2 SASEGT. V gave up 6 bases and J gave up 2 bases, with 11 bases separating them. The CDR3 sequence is CASSAGTAYNEQFF. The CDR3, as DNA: TGTGCCAGCAGCGCCGGGACCGCCTACAATGAGCAGTTCTTC.

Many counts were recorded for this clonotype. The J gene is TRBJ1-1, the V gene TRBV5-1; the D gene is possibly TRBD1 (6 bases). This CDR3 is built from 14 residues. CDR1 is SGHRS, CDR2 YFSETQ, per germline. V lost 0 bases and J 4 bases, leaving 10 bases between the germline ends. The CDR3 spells CASSLEAGVTEAFF. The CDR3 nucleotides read TGCGCCAGCAGCTTGGAGGCAGGGGTCACTGAAGCTTTCTTT. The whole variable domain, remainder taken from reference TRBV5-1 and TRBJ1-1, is KAGVTQTPRYLIKTRGQQVTLSCSPISGHRSVSWYQQTPGQGLQFLFEYFSETQRNKGNFPGRFSGRQFSNSRSEMNVSTLELGDSALYLCASSLEAGVTEAFFGQGTRLTVV.